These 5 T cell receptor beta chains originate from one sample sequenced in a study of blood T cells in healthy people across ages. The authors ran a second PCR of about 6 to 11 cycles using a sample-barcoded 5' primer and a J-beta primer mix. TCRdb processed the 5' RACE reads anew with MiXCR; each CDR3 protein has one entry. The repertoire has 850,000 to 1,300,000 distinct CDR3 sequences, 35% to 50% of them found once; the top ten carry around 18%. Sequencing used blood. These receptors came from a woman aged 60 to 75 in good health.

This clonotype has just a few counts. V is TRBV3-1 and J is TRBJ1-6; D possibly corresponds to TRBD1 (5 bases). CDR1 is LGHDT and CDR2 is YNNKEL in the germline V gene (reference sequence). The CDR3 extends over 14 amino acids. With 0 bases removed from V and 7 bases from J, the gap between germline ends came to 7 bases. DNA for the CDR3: TGTGCCAGCAGCCAAGAGGGGCCGAATTCACCCCTCCACTTT. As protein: CASSQEGPNSPLHF.

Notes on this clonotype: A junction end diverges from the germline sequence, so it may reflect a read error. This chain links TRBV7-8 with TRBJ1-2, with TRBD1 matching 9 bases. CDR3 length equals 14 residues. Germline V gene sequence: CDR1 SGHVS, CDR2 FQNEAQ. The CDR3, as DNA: TGTGCCAGCAGCATGGGACAGGGTCGTTATGGCGACACCTTC. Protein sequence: CASSMGQGRYGDTF. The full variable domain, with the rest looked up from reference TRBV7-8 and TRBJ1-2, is GAGVSQSPRYKVAKRGQDVALRCDPISGHVSLFWYQQALGQGPEFLTYFQNEAQLDKSGLPSDRFFAERPEGSVSTLKIQRTQQEDSAVYLCASSMGQGRYGDTFGSGTRLTVV.

CDR3 residues: CASSRTPRGRAEAFF. CDR3 nucleotide sequence: TGCGCCAGCAGCCGGACTCCCAGGGGGCGGGCTGAAGCTTTCTTT. The V gene is TRBV5-1, the J gene TRBJ1-1; TRBD1 aligns across 8 bases. CDR3 size: 15 residues. Looked up from germline, CDR1 is SGHRS and CDR2 is YFSETQ. Trimming at V came to 4 bases and at J to 6 bases, leaving 11 bases not matched to a gene. The variable domain in full, with the rest retrieved from reference TRBV5-1 and TRBJ1-1, is KAGVTQTPRYLIKTRGQQVTLSCSPISGHRSVSWYQQTPGQGLQFLFEYFSETQRNKGNFPGRFSGRQFSNSRSEMNVSTLELGDSALYLCASSRTPRGRAEAFFGQGTRLTVV.

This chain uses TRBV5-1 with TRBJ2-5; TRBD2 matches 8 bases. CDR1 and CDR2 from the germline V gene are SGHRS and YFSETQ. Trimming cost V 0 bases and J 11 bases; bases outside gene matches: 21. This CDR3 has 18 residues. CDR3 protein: CASSLVPLAGQLYNEQYF. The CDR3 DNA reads TGCGCCAGCAGCTTGGTTCCCCTAGCGGGCCAACTTTACAATGAGCAGTACTTC. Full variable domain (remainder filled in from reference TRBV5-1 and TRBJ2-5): KAGVTQTPRYLIKTRGQQVTLSCSPISGHRSVSWYQQTPGQGLQFLFEYFSETQRNKGNFPGRFSGRQFSNSRSEMNVSTLELGDSALYLCASSLVPLAGQLYNEQYFGPGTRLLVL.

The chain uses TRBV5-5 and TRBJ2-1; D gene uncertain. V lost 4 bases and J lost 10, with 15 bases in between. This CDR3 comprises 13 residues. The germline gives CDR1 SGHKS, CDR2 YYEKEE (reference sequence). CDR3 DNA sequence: TGTGCCAGCAGCGCCTCACCGCACGGGGAGCAGTTCTTC. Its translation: CASSASPHGEQFF.